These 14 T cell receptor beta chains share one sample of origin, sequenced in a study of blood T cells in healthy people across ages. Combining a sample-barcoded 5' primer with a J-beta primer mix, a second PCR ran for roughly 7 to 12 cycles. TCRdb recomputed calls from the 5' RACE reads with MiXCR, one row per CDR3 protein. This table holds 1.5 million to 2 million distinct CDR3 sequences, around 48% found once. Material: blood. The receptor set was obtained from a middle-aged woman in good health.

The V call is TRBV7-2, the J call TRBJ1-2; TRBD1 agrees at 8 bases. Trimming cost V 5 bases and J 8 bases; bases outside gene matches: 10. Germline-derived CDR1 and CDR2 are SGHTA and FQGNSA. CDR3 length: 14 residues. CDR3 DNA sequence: TGTGCCAGCAGCCCGCGGACAGGGAAGAGGGGCTACACCTTC. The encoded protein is CASSPRTGKRGYTF.

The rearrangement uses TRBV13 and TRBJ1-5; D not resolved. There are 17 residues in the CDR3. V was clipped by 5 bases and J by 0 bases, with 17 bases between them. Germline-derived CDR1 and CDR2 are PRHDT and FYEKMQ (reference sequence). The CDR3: CASSPAQLLYSNQPQHF. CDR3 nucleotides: TGTGCCAGCAGCCCAGCCCAGCTTCTCTATAGCAATCAGCCCCAGCATTTT.

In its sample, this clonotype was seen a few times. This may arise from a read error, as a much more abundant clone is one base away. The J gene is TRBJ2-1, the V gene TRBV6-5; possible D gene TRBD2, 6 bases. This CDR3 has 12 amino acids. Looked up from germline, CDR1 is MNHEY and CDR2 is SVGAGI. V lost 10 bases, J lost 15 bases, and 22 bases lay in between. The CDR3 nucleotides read TGTGCCACCATGGGGGAGCGGGCAGGGTTGTTCTTC. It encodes CATMGERAGLFF.

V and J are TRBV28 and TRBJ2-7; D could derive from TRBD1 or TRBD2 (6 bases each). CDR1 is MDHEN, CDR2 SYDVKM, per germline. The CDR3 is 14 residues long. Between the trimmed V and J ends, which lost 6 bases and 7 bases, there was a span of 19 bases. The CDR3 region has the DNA TGTGCCAGCAGCCCCTCGGGGGCGCTTGGTGAGCAGTACTTC. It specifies CASSPSGALGEQYF.

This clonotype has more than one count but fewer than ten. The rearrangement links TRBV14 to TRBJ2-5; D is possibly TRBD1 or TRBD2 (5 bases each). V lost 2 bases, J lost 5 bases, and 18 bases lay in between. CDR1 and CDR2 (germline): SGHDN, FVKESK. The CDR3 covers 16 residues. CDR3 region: CASSQIGTLNWETQYF. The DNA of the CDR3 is TGTGCCAGCAGCCAAATCGGGACCCTCAACTGGGAGACCCAGTACTTC.

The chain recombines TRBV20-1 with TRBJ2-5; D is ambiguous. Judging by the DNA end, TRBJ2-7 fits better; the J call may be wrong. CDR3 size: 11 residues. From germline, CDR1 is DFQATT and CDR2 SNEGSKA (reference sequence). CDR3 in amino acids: CSARSIYEQYF. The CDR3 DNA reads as TGCAGTGCTAGGAGCATCTACGAGCAGTACTTC.

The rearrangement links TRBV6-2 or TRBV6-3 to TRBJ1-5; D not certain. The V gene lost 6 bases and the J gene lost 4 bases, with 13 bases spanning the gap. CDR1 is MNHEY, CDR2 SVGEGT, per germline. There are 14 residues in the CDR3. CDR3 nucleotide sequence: TGTGCCAGCAGATTCGACGGATATAATCAGCCCCAGCATTTT. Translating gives CASRFDGYNQPQHF.

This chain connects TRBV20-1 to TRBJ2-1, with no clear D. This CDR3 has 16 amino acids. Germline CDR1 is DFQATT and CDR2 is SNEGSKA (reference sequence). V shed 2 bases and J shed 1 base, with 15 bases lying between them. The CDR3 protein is CSARIGPNLSYNEQFF. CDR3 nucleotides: TGCAGTGCTAGAATAGGGCCCAATTTATCCTACAATGAGCAGTTCTTC.

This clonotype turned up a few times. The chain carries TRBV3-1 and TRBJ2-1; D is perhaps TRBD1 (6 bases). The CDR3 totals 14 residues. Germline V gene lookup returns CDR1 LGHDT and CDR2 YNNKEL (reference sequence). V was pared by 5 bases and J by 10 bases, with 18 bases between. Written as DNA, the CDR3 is TGTGCCAGCAGCGTCGAATGGGGGCGGTGGGAGCAGTTCTTC. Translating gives CASSVEWGRWEQFF.

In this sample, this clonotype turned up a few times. CDR3 in DNA: TGTGCCAGCAGCTTGGTAGCGGGAGGGGCAGTTGAGCAGTTCTTC. Translating it yields CASSLVAGGAVEQFF. The chain combines TRBV5-5 with TRBJ2-1; 11 bases line up with TRBD2. The CDR3 is made up of 15 amino acids. V was pared by 0 bases and J by 9 bases, with 5 bases of the junction left unmatched. Germline-derived CDR1 and CDR2 are SGHKS and YYEKEE (reference sequence).

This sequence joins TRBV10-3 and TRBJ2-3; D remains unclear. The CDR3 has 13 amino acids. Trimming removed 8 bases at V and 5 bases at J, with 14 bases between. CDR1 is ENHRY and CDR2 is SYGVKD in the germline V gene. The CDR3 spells CAIGKSPEDTQYF. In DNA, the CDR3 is TGTGCCATCGGTAAGTCCCCGGAAGATACGCAGTATTTT.

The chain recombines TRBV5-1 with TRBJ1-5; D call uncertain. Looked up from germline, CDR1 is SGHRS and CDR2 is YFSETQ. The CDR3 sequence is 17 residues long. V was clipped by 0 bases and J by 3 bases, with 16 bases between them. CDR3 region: CASSLGDRVGSNQPQHF. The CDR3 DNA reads TGCGCCAGCAGCTTGGGAGATCGGGTCGGTTCCAATCAGCCCCAGCATTTT.

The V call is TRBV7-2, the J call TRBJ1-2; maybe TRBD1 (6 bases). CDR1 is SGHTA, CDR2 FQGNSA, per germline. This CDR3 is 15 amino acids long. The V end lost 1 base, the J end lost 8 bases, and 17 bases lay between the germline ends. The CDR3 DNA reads TGTGCCAGCAGCTTAGGTCCCGCCCAGGGGAGGGGCTACACCTTC. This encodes CASSLGPAQGRGYTF.

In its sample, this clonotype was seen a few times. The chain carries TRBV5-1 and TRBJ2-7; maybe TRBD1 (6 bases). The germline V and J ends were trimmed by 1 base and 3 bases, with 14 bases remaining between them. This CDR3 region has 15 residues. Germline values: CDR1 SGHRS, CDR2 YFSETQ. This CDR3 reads CASSLIPGANYEQYF. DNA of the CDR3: TGCGCCAGCAGCTTGATCCCAGGGGCAAACTACGAGCAGTACTTC.